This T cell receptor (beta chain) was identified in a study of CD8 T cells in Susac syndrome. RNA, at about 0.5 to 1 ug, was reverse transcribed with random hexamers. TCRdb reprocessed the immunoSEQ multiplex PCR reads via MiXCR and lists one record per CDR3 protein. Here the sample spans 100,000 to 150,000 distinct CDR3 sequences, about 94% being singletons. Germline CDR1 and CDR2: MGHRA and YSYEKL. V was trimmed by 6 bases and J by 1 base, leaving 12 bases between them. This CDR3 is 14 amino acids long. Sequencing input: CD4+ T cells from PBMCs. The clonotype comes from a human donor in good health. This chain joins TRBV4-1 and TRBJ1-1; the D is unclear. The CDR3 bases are TGCGCCAGCAGGCGCGGACCTCGGAACACTGAAGCTTTCTTT. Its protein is CASRRGPRNTEAFF.